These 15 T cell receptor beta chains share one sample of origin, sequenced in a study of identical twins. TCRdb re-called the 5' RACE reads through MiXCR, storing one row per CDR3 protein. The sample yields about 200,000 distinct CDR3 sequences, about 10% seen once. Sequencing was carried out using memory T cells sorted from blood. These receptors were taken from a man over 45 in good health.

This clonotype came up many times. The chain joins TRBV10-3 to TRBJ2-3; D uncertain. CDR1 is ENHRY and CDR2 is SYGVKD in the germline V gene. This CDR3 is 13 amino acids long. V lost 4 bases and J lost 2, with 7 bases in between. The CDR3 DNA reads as TGTGCCATCAGTGCTGGCATCACAGATACGCAGTATTTT. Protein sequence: CAISAGITDTQYF.

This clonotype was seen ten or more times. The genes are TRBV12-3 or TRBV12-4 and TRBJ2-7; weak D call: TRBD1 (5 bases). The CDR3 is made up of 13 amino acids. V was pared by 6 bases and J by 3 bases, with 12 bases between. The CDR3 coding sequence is TGTGCCAGCAGCTCGGACACACACTACGAGCAGTACTTC. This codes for CASSSDTHYEQYF.

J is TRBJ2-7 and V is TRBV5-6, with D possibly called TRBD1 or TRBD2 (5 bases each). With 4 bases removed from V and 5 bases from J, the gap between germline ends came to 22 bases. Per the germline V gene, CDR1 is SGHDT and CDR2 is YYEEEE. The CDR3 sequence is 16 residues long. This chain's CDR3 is CASSQSPGTYGHEQYF. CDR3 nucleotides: TGTGCCAGCAGCCAGAGCCCGGGGACGTACGGCCACGAGCAGTACTTC.

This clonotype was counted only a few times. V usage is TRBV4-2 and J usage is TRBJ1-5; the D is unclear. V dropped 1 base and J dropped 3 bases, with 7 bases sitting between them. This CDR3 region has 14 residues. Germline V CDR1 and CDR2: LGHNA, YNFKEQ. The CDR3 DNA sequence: TGTGCCAGCAGCCAAGTGGGGTCCAATCAGCCCCAGCATTTT. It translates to CASSQVGSNQPQHF.

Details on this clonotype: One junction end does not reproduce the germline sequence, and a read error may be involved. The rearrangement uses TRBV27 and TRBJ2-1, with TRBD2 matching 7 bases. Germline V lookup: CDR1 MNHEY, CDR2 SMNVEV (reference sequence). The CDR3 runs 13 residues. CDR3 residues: CACSFGGGNEQFF. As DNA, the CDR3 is TGTGCCTGCAGTTTTGGGGGGGGTAATGAGCAGTTCTTC.

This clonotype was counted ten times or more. The CDR3: CASSRNPTTGGHEQYF. In DNA, the CDR3 is TGTGCCAGCAGTCGTAACCCCACGACAGGGGGCCACGAGCAGTACTTC. This rearrangement joins TRBV6-1 to TRBJ2-7, with 10 bases that match TRBD1. The ends lost 5 bases at V and 5 bases at J; junction bases unmatched: 12. The CDR3 covers 16 residues. The germline V gene encodes CDR1 MNHNS and CDR2 SASEGT.

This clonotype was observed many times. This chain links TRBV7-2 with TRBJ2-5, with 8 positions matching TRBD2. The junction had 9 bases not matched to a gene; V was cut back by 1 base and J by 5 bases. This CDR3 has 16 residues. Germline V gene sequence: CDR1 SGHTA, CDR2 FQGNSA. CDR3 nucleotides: TGTGCCAGCAGCTTAGGGTTGACGGGAGGGCCCGAGACCCAGTACTTC. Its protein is CASSLGLTGGPETQYF.

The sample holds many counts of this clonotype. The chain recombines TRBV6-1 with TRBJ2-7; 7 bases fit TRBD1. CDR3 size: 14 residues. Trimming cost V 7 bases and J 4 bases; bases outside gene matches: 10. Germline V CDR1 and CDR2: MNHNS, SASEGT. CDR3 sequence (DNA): TGTGCCAGCAAGTGGCGACAGGGAGCGTACGAGCAGTACTTC. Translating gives CASKWRQGAYEQYF.

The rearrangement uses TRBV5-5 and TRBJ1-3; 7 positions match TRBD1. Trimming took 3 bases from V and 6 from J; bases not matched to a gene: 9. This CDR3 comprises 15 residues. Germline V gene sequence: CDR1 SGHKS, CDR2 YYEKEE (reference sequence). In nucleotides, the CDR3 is TGTGCCAGCAGCTCGAGGGGGACAGCCGAAAACACCATATATTTT. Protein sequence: CASSSRGTAENTIYF. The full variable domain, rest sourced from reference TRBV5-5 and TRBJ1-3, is DAGVTQSPTHLIKTRGQQVTLRCSPISGHKSVSWYQQVLGQGPQFIFQYYEKEERGRGNFPDRFSARQFPNYSSELNVNALLLGDSALYLCASSSRGTAENTIYFGEGSWLTVV.

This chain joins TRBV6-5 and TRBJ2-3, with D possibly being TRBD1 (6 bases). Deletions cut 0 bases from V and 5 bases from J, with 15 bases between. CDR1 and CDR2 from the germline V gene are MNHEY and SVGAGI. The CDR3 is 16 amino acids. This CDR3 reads CASSYSGASGVDTQYF. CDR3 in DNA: TGTGCCAGCAGTTACTCGGGGGCTAGTGGGGTAGATACGCAGTATTTT.

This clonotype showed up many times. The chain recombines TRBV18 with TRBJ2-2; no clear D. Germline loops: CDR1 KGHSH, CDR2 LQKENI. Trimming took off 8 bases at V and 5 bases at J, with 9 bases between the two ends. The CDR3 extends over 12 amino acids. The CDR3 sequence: CASPRGTGELFF. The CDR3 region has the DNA TGTGCCAGCCCGCGAGGAACCGGGGAGCTGTTTTTT.

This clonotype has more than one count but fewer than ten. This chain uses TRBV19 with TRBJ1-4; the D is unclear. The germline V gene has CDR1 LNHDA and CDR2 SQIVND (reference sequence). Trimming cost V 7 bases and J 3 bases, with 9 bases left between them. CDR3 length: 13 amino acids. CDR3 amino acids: CASKAGPNEKLFF. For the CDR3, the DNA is TGTGCCAGTAAGGCGGGTCCTAATGAAAAACTGTTTTTT.

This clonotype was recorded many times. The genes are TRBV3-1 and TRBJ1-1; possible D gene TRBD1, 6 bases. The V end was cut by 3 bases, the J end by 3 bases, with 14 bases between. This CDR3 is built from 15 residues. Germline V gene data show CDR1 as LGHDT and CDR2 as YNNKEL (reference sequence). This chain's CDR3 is CASSHPRGMHTEAFF. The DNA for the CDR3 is TGTGCCAGCAGCCACCCAAGGGGGATGCACACTGAAGCTTTCTTT.

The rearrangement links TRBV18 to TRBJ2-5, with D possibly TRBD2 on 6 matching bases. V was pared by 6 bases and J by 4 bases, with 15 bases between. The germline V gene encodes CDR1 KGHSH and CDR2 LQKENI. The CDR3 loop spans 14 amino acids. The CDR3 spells CASSPFNGGETQYF. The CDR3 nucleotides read TGTGCCAGCTCCCCATTTAACGGGGGAGAGACCCAGTACTTC.

CDR3 residues: CASSFVPGQGMNTEAFF. The CDR3, as DNA: TGTGCCAGCAGCTTCGTCCCGGGACAGGGCATGAACACTGAAGCTTTCTTT. The chain combines TRBV7-9 with TRBJ1-1; TRBD1 matches at 9 bases. This CDR3 has 17 residues. Germline V gene data show CDR1 as SEHNR and CDR2 as FQNEAQ (reference sequence). With 3 bases clipped from V and 0 bases from J, the junction kept 8 bases outside the gene matches.